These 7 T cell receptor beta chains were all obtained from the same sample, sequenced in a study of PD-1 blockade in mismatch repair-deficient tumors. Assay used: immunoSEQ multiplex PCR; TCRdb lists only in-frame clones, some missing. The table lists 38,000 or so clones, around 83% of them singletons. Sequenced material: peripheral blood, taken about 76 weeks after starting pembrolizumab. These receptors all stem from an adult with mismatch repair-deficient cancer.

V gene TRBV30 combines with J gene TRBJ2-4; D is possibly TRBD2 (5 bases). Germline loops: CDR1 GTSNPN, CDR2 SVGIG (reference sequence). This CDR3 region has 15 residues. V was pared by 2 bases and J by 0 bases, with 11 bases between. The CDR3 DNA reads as TGTGCCTGGAGTCGGGAACACCTAGCCAAAAACATTCAGTACTTC. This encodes CAWSREHLAKNIQYF.

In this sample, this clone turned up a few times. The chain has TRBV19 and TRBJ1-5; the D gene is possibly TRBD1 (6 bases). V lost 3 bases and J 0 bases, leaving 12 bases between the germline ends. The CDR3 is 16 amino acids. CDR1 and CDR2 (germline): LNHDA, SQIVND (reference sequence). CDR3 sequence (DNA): TGTGCCAGTAGTATTAGGGGGGCCTATAGCAATCAGCCCCAGCATTTT. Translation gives CASSIRGAYSNQPQHF. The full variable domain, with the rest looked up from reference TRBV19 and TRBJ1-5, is DGGITQSPKYLFRKEGQNVTLSCEQNLNHDAMYWYRQDPGQGLRLIYYSQIVNDFQKGDIAEGYSVSREKKESFPLTVTSAQKNPTAFYLCASSIRGAYSNQPQHFGDGTRLSIL.

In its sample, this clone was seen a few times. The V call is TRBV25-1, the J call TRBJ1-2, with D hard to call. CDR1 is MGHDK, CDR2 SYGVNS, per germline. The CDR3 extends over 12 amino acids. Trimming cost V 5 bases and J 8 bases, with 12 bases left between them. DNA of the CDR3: TGTGCCAGCAGTTCCCCCGGGTGGGGCTACACCTTC. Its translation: CASSSPGWGYTF.

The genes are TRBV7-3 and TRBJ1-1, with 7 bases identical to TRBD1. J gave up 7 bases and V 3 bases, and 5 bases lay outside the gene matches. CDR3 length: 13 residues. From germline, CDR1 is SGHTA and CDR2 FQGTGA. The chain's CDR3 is CASSFAGTDEAFF. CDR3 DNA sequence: TGTGCCAGCAGCTTCGCCGGGACAGATGAAGCTTTCTTT.

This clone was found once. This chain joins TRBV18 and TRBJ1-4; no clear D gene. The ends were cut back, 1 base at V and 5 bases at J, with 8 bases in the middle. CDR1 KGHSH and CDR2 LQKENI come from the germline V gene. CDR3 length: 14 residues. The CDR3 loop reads CASSPQGKNEKLFF. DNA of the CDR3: TGTGCCAGCTCACCACAGGGAAAGAATGAAAAACTGTTTTTT.

The CDR3 here is CASSSGGGTQETQYF. The CDR3 bases are TGTGCCAGCAGCTCTGGCGGAGGGACCCAAGAGACCCAGTACTTC. This chain connects TRBV5-5 to TRBJ2-5, with D perhaps matching TRBD2 (6 bases). CDR3 length: 15 residues. V shed 3 bases and J shed 1 base, with 13 bases lying between them. Germline CDR1 reads SGHKS; CDR2 reads YYEKEE (reference sequence). The full variable domain, with the rest looked up from reference TRBV5-5 and TRBJ2-5, is DAGVTQSPTHLIKTRGQQVTLRCSPISGHKSVSWYQQVLGQGPQFIFQYYEKEERGRGNFPDRFSARQFPNYSSELNVNALLLGDSALYLCASSSGGGTQETQYFGPGTRLLVL.

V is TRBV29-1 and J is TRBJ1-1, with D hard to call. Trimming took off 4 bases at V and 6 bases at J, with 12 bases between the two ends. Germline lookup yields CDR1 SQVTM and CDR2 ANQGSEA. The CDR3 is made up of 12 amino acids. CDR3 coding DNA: TGCAGCGTTGCATTTGTCGGTGCTGAAGCTTTCTTT. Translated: CSVAFVGAEAFF.